These 3 T cell receptor beta chains were all obtained from the same sample, sequenced in a study of blood T cell repertoires in COVID-19 (dated by TCRdb to 2020 to 2021). The library was obtained by the immunoSEQ multiplex PCR assay. TCRdb carries this immuneACCESS record with in-frame sequences only. Its versions omit some clonotypes, under half of them owing to an unresolved V gene in the studies checked, with the rest unexplained. The table for this sample lists about 72,000 clones; 82% of them were counted only once. Approximately 18% of the sample is in the top ten clones. Sequenced input: peripheral blood. These receptors were taken from a human donor in a cohort sampled during active COVID-19.

V usage is TRBV2 and J usage is TRBJ2-7, with unresolved D. V gave up 2 bases and J gave up 6 bases, with 8 bases separating them. This CDR3 spans 12 amino acids. CDR1 is SNHLY and CDR2 is FYNNEI in the germline V gene. For the CDR3, the DNA is TGTGCCAGCAGTGAATCTGGGCCCGAGCAGTACTTC. Its protein is CASSESGPEQYF.

The J gene is TRBJ2-7, the V gene TRBV6-5; possibly TRBD2 for D (5 bases). The CDR3 spans 15 residues. The germline CDR1 and CDR2 sequences are MNHEY and SVGAGI. V lost 0 bases and J lost 4, with 13 bases in between. The CDR3 sequence: CASSYSSASGYEQYF. The CDR3 DNA follows: TGTGCCAGCAGTTACTCTTCGGCGTCGGGGTACGAGCAGTACTTC.

The J gene is TRBJ2-7, the V gene TRBV9; a weak D match, TRBD1 (6 bases). CDR3 length: 16 amino acids. Between the trimmed V and J ends, which lost 3 bases and 5 bases, there was a span of 21 bases. Germline V gene lookup returns CDR1 SGDLS and CDR2 YYNGEE. CDR3 in amino acids: CASSAEQQGDSDEQYF. CDR3 nucleotides: TGTGCCAGCAGCGCAGAACAACAGGGAGATAGCGACGAGCAGTACTTC.